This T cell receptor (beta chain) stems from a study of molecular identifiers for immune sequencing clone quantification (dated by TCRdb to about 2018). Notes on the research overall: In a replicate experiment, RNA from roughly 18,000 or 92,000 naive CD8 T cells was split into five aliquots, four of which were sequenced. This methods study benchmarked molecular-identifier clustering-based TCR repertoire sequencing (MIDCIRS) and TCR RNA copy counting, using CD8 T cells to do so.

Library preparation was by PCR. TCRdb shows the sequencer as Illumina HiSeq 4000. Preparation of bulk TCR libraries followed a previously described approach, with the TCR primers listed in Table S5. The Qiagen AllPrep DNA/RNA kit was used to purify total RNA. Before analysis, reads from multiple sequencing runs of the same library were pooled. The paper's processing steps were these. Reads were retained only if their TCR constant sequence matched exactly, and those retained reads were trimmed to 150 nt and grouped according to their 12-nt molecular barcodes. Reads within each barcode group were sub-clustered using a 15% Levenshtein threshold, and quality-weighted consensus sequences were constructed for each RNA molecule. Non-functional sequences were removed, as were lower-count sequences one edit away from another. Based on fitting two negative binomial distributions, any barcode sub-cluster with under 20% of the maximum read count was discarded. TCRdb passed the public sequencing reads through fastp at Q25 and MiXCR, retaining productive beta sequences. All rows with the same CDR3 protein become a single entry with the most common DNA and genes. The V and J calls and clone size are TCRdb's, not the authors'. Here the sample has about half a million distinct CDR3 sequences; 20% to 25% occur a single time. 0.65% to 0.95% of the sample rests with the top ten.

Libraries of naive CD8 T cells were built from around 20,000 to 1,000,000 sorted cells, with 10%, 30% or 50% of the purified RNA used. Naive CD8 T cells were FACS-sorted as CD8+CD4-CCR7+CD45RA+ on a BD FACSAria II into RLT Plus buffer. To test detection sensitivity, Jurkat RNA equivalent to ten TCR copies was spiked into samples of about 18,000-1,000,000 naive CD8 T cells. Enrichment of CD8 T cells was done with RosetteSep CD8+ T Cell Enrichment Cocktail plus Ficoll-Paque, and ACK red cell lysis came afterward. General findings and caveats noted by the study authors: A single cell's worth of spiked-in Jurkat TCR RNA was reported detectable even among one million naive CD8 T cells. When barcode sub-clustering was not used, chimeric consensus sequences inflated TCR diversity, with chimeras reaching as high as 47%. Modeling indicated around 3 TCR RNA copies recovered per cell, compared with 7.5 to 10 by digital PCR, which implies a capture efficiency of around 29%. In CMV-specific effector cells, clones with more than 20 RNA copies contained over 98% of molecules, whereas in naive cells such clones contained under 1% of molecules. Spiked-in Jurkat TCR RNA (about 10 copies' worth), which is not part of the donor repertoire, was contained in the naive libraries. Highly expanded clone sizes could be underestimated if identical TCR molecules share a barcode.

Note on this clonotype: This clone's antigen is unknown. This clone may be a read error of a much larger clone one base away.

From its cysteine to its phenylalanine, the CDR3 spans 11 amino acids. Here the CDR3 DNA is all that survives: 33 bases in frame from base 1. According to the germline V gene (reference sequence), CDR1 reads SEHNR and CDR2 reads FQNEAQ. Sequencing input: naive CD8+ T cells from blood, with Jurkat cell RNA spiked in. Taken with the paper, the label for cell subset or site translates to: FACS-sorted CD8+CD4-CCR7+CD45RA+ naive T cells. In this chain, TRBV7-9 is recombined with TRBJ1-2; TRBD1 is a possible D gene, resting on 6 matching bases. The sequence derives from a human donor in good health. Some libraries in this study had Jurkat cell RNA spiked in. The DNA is TGTGCCAGCAGCTTAGACGGGACATTTTCCTTC. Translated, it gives CASSLDGTFSF.